This T cell receptor (beta chain) was captured by sequencing in a study of shared clonotypes between healthy human individuals. Overall study: Donor ages ranged 18 to 49 years: a couple of women, a few men. Whole-study results and caveats: Represented diversity, genetic and exposure-history alike, was limited by few donors. Clonotype sharing across several donors was observed for around 5% of naive CD4 clonotypes.

Every subset had its genomic DNA shared out evenly among several immunoSEQ plates. The table came from immunoSEQ multiplex PCR; TCRdb's copy has only in-frame clones and leaves some out. The sample has roughly 2.5 million clones, over 85% seen once. This CDR3 comprises 16 residues. V shed 3 bases, J shed 2 bases, and the junction held 9 bases outside the gene matches. The germline V gene encodes CDR1 LNHDA and CDR2 SQIVND (reference sequence). Points on this clone: Antigen specificity is unknown.

Sequenced input: naive CD4+ T cells sorted from blood. The subset denotes: CD45RA+ positively selected. This TCR derives from a man in his late teens or twenties in good health. J is TRBJ2-5 and V is TRBV19; TRBD1 matches 7 bases. DNA for the CDR3: TGTGCCAGTAGTATCCAAAAAGGGACAGAGCAAGAGACCCAGTACTTC. The encoded protein is CASSIQKGTEQETQYF.